This TCR beta chain was captured by sequencing in a study of graft-versus-host responses after intestinal transplantation. This CDR3 spans 13 amino acids. The V end lost 6 bases, the J end lost 6 bases, and 15 bases lay between the germline ends. Germline CDR1 and CDR2: SGHNT and YENEEA. Method: immunoSEQ multiplex PCR; TCRdb's copy keeps in-frame clones and lacks some. The table has about 45,000 clones, 91% seen once. General study points: Allograft clonal ratios (graft-versus-host to host-versus-graft) were high in patients who had graft-donor T cell macrochimerism.

Worth noting for this clone: The antigen is not known.

The J gene is TRBJ2-7, the V gene TRBV11-3; D not resolved. The receptor's source is a human patient who received an intestinal transplant, so some T cells may come from the graft donor. The sample in question was PBMCs, obtained 524 days after transplant. CDR3 in DNA: TGTGCCAGCAGTCGTCAGCCCGTCGCCGAGCAGTACTTC. This codes for CASSRQPVAEQYF.